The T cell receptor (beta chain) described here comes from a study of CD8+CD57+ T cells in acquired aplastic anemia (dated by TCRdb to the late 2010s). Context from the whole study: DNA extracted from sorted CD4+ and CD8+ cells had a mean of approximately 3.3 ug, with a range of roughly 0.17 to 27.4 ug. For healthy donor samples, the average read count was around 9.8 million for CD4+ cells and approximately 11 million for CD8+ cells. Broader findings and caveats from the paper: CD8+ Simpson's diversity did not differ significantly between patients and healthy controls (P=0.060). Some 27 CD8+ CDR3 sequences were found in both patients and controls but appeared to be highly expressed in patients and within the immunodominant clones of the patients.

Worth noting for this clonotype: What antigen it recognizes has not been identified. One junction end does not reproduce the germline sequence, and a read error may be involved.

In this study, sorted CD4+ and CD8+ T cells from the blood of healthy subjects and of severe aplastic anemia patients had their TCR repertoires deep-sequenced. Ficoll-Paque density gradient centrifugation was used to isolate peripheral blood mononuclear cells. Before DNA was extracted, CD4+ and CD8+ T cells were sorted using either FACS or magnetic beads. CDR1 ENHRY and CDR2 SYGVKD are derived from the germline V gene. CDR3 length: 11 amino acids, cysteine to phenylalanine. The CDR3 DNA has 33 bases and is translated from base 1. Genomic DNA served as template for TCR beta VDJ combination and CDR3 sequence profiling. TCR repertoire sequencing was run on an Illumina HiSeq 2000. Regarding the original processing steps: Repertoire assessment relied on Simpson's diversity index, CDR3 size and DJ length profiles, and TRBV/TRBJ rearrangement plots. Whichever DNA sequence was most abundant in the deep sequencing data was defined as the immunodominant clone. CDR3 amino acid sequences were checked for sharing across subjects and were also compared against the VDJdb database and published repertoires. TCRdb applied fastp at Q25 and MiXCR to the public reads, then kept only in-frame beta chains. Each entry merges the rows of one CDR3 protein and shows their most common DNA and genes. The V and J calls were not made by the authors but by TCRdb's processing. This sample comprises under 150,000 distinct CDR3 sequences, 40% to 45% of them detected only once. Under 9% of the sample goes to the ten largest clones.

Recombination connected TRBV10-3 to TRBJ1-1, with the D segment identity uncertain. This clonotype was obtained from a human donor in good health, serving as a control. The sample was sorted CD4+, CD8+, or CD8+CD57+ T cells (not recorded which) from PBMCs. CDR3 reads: CASRYGREAFF. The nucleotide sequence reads TGTGCCAGCAGATATGGGCGAGAAGCCTTCTTT.